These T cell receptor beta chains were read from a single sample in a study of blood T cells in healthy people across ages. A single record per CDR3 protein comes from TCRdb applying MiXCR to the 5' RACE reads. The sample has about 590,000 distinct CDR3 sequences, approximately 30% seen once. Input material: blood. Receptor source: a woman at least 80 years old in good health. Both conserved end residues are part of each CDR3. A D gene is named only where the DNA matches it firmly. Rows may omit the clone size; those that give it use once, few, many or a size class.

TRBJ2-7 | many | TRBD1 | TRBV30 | TGTGCCTGGGCTGACAGGGATTACGAGCAGTACTTC | CAWADRDYEQYF
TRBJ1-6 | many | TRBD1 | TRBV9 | TGTGCCAGCAGCCCGGGACAGGGAACTAATTCACCCCTCCACTTT | CASSPGQGTNSPLHF
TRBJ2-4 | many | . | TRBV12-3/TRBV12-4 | TGTGCCAGCAGTTATAACGTCGGACTAGCCAAAAACATTCAGTACTTC | CASSYNVGLAKNIQYF
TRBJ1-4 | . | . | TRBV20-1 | TGCAGTGTCGGGGACCACAGGTCGGGCAGGACTAATGAAAAACTGTTTTTT | CSVGDHRSGRTNEKLFF
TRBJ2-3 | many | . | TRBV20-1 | TGCAGTGCTGCCACCGGGGGCGATGACACAGATACGCAGTATTTT | CSAATGGDDTDTQYF
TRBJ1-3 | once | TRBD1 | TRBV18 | TGTGCCAGCTCATCCGGGACAGGAATCTCTGGAAACACCATATATTTT | CASSSGTGISGNTIYF
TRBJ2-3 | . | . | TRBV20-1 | TGCAGTGTGGACAGTCTTTCTAGCACAGATACGCAGTATTTT | CSVDSLSSTDTQYF
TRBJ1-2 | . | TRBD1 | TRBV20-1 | TGCAGTGCCGGACACGGGACAGTACATGGCTACACCTTC | CSAGHGTVHGYTF
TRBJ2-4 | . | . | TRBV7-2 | TGTGCCAGCAGCTTAACCCCAGTAGCCAAAAACATTCAGTACTTC | CASSLTPVAKNIQYF
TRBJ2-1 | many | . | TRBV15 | TGTGCCACCAGCAGAGGAGGGGGGCAGTACAATGAGCAGTTCTTC | CATSRGGGQYNEQFF
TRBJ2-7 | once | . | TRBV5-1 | TGCGCCAGCAGCTCCACGGGGTCCTCCTTGGAGCAGTACTTC | CASSSTGSSLEQYF